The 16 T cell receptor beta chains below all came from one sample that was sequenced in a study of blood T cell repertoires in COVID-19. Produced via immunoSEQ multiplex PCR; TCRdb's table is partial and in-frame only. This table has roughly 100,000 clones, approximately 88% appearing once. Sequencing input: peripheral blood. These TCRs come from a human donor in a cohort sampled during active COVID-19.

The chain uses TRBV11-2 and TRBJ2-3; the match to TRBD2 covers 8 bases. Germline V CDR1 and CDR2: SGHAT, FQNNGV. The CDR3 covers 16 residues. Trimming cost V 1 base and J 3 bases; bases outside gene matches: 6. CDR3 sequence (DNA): TGTGCCAGCAGCTTAGCGGGCGGGAGGAGGACAGATACGCAGTATTTT. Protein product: CASSLAGGRRTDTQYF.

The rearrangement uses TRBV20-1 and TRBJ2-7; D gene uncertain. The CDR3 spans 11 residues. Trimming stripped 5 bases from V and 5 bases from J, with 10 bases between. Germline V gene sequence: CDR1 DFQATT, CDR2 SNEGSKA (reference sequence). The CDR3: CSAGPRDEQYF. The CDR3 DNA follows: TGCAGTGCTGGCCCTCGGGACGAGCAGTACTTC.

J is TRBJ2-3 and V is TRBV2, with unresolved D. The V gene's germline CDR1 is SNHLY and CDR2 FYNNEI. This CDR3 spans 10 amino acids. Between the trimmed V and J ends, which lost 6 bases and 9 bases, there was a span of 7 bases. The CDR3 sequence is CASRYETQYF. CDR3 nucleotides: TGTGCCAGCAGGTACGAGACGCAGTATTTT.

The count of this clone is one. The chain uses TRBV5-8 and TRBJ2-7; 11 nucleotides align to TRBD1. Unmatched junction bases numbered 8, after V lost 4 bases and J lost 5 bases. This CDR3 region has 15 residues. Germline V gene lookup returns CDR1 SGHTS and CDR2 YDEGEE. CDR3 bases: TGTGCCAGCAGCCAACCGGGACAGGGGGGAAACGAGCAGTACTTC. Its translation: CASSQPGQGGNEQYF.

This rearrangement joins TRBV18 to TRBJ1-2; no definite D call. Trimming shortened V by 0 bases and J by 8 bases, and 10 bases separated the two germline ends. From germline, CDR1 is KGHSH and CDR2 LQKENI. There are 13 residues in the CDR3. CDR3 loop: CASSPPEGRGYTF. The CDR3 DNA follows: TGTGCCAGCTCACCACCGGAGGGAAGGGGCTACACCTTC.

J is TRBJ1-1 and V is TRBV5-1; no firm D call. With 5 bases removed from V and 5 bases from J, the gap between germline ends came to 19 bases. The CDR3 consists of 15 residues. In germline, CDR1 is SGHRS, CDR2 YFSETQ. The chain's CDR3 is CASRPDGRVGTEAFF. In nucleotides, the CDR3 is TGCGCCAGCAGGCCCGACGGGAGGGTCGGGACTGAAGCTTTCTTT.

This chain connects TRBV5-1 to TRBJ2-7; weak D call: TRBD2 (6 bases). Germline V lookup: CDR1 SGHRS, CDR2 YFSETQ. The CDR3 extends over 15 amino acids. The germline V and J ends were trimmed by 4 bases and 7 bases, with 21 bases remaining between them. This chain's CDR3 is CASSPRRDGGYEQYF. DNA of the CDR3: TGCGCCAGCAGCCCCAGGAGGGACGGAGGTTATGAGCAGTACTTC.

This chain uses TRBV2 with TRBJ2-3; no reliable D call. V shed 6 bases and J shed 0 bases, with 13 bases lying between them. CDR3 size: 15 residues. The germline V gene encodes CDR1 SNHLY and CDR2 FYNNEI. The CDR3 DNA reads TGTGCCAGCAGCCACCCGGAGTGGAGCACAGATACGCAGTATTTT. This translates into CASSHPEWSTDTQYF.

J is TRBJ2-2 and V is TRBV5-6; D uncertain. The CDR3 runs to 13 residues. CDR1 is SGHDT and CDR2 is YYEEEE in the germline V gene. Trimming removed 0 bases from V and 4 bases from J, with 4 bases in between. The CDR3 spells CASSLVSTGELFF. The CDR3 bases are TGTGCCAGCAGCTTGGTTAGCACCGGGGAGCTGTTTTTT. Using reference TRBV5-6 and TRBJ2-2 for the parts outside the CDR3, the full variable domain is DAGVTQSPTHLIKTRGQQVTLRCSPKSGHDTVSWYQQALGQGPQFIFQYYEEEERQRGNFPDRFSGHQFPNYSSELNVNALLLGDSALYLCASSLVSTGELFFGEGSRLTVL.

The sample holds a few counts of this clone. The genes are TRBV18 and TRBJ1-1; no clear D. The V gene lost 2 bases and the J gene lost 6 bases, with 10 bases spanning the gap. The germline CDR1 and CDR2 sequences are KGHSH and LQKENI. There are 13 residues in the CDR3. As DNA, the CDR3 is TGTGCCAGCTCACCATCCATCAGGTCTGAAGCTTTCTTT. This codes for CASSPSIRSEAFF.

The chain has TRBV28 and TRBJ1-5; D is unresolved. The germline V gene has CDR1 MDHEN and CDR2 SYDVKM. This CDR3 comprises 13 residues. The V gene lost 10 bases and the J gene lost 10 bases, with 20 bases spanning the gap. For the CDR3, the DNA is TGTGCCACGACCCTCCGCGGGGAAGGACCCCAGCATTTT. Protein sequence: CATTLRGEGPQHF.

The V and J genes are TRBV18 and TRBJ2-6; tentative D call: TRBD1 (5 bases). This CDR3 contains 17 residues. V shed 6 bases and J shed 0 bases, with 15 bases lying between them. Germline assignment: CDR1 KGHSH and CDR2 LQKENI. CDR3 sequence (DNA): TGTGCCAGCTCCCCCGCGACAGTGAACTCTGGGGCCAACGTCCTGACTTTC. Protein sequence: CASSPATVNSGANVLTF.

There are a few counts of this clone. For the CDR3, the DNA is TGTGCCAGCAGCCAAGATCCCCTAGCGGGGGGAGAAACTGGGGCCAACGTCCTGACTTTC. Its translation: CASSQDPLAGGETGANVLTF. The rearrangement joins TRBV3-1 (or the pseudogene TRBV3-2) to TRBJ2-6; 11 bases agree with TRBD2. The length of the CDR3 is 20 residues. J lost 2 bases, V lost 0 bases, and 9 bases had no gene match. The germline gives CDR1 LGHDT, CDR2 YNNKEL (reference sequence).

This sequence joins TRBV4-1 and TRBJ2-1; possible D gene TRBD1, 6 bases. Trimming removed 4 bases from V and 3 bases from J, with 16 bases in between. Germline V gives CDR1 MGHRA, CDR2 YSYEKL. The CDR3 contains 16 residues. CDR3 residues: CASSLQQGANYNEQFF. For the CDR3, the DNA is TGCGCCAGCAGCCTTCAACAGGGCGCCAACTACAATGAGCAGTTCTTC.

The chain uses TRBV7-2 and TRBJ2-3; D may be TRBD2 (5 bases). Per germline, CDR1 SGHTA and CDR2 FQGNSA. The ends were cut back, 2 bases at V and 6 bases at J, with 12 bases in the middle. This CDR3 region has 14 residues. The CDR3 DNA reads TGTGCCAGCAGCTTACTAGCAGAAAGGGATACGCAGTATTTT. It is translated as CASSLLAERDTQYF. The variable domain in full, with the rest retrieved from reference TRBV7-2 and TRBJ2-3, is GAGVSQSPSNKVTEKGKDVELRCDPISGHTALYWYRQSLGQGLEFLIYFQGNSAPDKSGLPSDRFSAERTGGSVSTLTIQRTQQEDSAVYLCASSLLAERDTQYFGPGTRLTVL.

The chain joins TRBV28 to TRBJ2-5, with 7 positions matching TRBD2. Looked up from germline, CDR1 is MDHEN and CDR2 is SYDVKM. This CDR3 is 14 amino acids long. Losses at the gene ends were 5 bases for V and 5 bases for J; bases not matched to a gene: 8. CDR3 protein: CASSKPGGAETQYF. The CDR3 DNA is TGTGCCAGCAGTAAGCCGGGGGGAGCCGAGACCCAGTACTTC.